These T cell receptor beta chains were read from a single sample in a study of blood T cell repertoires in COVID-19. Sequenced by immunoSEQ multiplex PCR; TCRdb stores in-frame clones only, minus some. This sample has a few hundred thousand clones; 82% occur once, and the top ten carry less than 4%. Sequenced sample: peripheral blood. The receptor set was obtained from a woman at least 80 years old with acute or convalescent COVID-19. Each CDR3 is given with its conserved first and last residue. D genes are given only for firm matches. Clone size appears in some rows only: once, few, many, or a class for an expanded clone.

v_call	clone_size	d_call	j_call	cdr3_length	cdr3_aa	cdr3_nt
TRBV18	-	TRBD1	TRBJ1-3	14	CASSGQGSGNTIYF	TGTGCCAGCTCTGGACAGGGGTCAGGAAACACCATATATTTT
TRBV5-1	few	-	TRBJ1-5	15	CASSLGGPGNQPQHF	TGCGCCAGCAGCTTGGGCGGTCCAGGGAATCAGCCCCAGCATTTT
TRBV5-1	-	-	TRBJ2-3	15	CASSLEQRSTDTQYF	TGCGCCAGCAGCTTGGAGCAGCGAAGCACAGATACGCAGTATTTT
TRBV6-6	-	-	TRBJ1-1	13	CASLMRAGTEAFF	TGTGCCAGTCTTATGAGGGCGGGCACTGAAGCTTTCTTT
TRBV10-1	-	TRBD1	TRBJ2-1	14	CASSGGQGACEQFF	TGCGCCAGCAGTGGGGGACAGGGGGCTTGTGAGCAGTTCTTC
TRBV3-1/TRBV3-2	-	-	TRBJ2-1	13	CASSQWDSPKEFF	TGTGCCAGCAGCCAATGGGACTCCCCCAAGGAGTTCTTC
TRBV18	-	-	TRBJ2-1	13	CASSPRRANEQFF	TGTGCCAGCTCACCACGGAGGGCCAATGAGCAGTTCTTC
TRBV5-1	-	TRBD1	TRBJ1-5	12	CASSFDRGPQHF	TGCGCCAGCAGCTTTGACAGGGGTCCCCAGCATTTT
TRBV6-5	-	-	TRBJ1-4	15	CASSYSRGGDEKLFF	TGTGCCAGCAGTTACAGTAGGGGGGGGGATGAAAAACTGTTTTTT
TRBV14	-	-	TRBJ1-6	15	CASSPIRELNSPLHF	TGTGCCAGCAGCCCCATCCGGGAATTAAATTCACCCCTCCACTTT
TRBV7-2	few	TRBD2	TRBJ2-1	14	CASSLASGEGEQFF	TGTGCCAGCAGCTTAGCATCGGGGGAGGGTGAGCAGTTCTTC
TRBV5-1	-	-	TRBJ2-7	14	CASSLRVGTYEQYF	TGCGCCAGCAGCTTACGGGTGGGTACCTACGAGCAGTACTTC
TRBV4-1	few	-	TRBJ2-5	14	CASSPVGGQETQYF	TGCGCCAGCAGCCCCGTGGGGGGACAAGAGACCCAGTACTTC
TRBV6-5	few	-	TRBJ2-1	12	CAARDSLYEQFF	TGTGCCGCCCGGGACTCCCTCTATGAGCAGTTCTTC
TRBV7-2	-	-	TRBJ2-1	16	CASSLALGGGRNEQFF	TGTGCCAGCAGCTTAGCGCTGGGGGGGGGCCGCAATGAGCAGTTCTTC
TRBV7-9	once	TRBD1	TRBJ1-4	18	CASSSPPGQTSTNEKLFF	TGTGCCAGCAGCTCCCCGCCGGGACAGACTTCAACTAATGAAAAACTGTTTTTT
TRBV4-1	-	-	TRBJ1-4	16	CASSQEISAGQRLLFF	TGCGCCAGCAGCCAAGAAATATCGGCAGGGCAACGCTTACTGTTTTTT
TRBV4-3	-	-	TRBJ1-1	15	CASSQLTLTRTEAFF	TGCGCCAGCAGCCAGCTGACACTGACTAGGACTGAAGCTTTCTTT
TRBV7-2	-	-	TRBJ1-1	14	CASSLEARSTEAFF	TGTGCCAGCAGCTTAGAAGCCCGGAGCACTGAAGCTTTCTTT
TRBV4-1	-	-	TRBJ1-1	16	CASSQVLGHWDTEAFF	TGCGCCAGCAGCCAAGTGTTGGGACACTGGGACACTGAAGCTTTCTTT
TRBV12-3/TRBV12-4	-	-	TRBJ1-4	13	CASRTQPNEKLFF	TGTGCCAGCAGGACACAACCCAATGAAAAACTGTTTTTT
TRBV6-6	-	-	TRBJ2-3	14	CASSYSDFTDTQYF	TGTGCCAGCAGTTACTCCGACTTCACAGATACGCAGTATTTT
TRBV6-2/TRBV6-3	-	-	TRBJ2-3	15	CASSLGLQDTDTQYF	TGTGCCAGCAGTTTGGGACTCCAAGACACAGATACGCAGTATTTT
TRBV7-8	few	-	TRBJ1-2	16	CASSLMSGRTNYGYTF	TGTGCCAGCAGCTTAATGTCAGGGCGTACTAACTATGGCTACACCTTC
TRBV3-1/TRBV3-2	-	TRBD2	TRBJ2-3	18	CASSQERLGGELTDTQYF	TGTGCCAGCAGCCAAGAGAGGCTGGGGGGGGAACTCACAGATACGCAGTATTTT
TRBV4-3	-	-	TRBJ1-1	15	CASSQESGDYTEAFF	TGCGCCAGCAGCCAAGAATCAGGGGACTATACTGAAGCTTTCTTT
TRBV15	few	-	TRBJ2-2	16	CATSRDRGAITGELFF	TGTGCCACCAGCAGAGATCGGGGGGCCATAACCGGGGAGCTGTTTTTT
TRBV12-3/TRBV12-4	-	-	TRBJ1-2	13	CASRTLMRYGYTF	TGTGCCAGCAGAACCCTTATGAGATATGGCTACACCTTC
TRBV21-1	-	-	TRBJ2-5	17	CASSKRTSGDLQETQYF	TGTGCCAGCAGCAAAAGGACTAGCGGCGATCTTCAAGAGACCCAGTACTTC
TRBV5-1	-	-	TRBJ2-7	15	CASSFSPGQIYEQYF	TGCGCCAGCAGCTTTAGCCCGGGACAAATCTACGAGCAGTACTTC
TRBV11-2	-	TRBD1	TRBJ1-1	18	CASSPQLTGLVKNTEAFF	TGTGCCAGCAGCCCCCAATTGACAGGGCTTGTGAAGAACACTGAAGCTTTCTTT
TRBV27	few	-	TRBJ2-7	14	CASSPDRGQGEQYF	TGTGCCAGCAGCCCGGACAGAGGCCAGGGCGAGCAGTACTTC
TRBV3-1/TRBV3-2	-	-	TRBJ1-5	16	CASSQAGGVGNQPQHF	TGTGCCAGCAGCCAAGCGGGGGGAGTTGGCAATCAGCCCCAGCATTTT